A single sample is the source of the 3 T cell receptor beta chains below, sequenced in a study of blood T cell repertoires in COVID-19. The assay was immunoSEQ multiplex PCR, and TCRdb's table has in-frame clones only and misses some. The sample gives roughly 230,000 clones, just under 85% of which show up once; around 4% is in the top ten. The sequenced material came from peripheral blood. Every receptor here comes from a man between 50 and 59 years old with acute or convalescent COVID-19.

This clone occurred once. This chain joins TRBV27 and TRBJ2-7, with 7 bases aligning to TRBD2. From germline, CDR1 is MNHEY and CDR2 SMNVEV (reference sequence). The CDR3 spans 15 residues. The V segment lost 3 bases and the J segment 0 bases; nucleotides outside the gene matches: 5. CDR3 DNA: TGTGCCAGCAGTTTGAGGGAGGGGAGCTCCTACGAGCAGTACTTC. It codes for CASSLREGSSYEQYF.

This chain joins TRBV5-1 and TRBJ1-2; tentative D call: TRBD1 (5 bases). Trimming took 0 bases from V and 3 from J, leaving 9 bases between them. The CDR3 totals 14 residues. Germline assignment: CDR1 SGHRS and CDR2 YFSETQ. The CDR3 protein is CASSLEAGHYGYTF. The CDR3 DNA sequence: TGCGCCAGCAGCTTGGAGGCAGGGCACTATGGCTACACCTTC.

The CDR3 DNA is TGTGCCAGCGAATCCCCAGCCCAGGGCGGTGAGCAGTTCTTC. It specifies CASESPAQGGEQFF. The chain joins TRBV9 to TRBJ2-1, with TRBD1 as a possible D gene (5 bases). The V end was cut by 7 bases, the J end by 9 bases, with 20 bases between. Germline-derived CDR1 and CDR2 are SGDLS and YYNGEE. The CDR3 contains 14 residues.